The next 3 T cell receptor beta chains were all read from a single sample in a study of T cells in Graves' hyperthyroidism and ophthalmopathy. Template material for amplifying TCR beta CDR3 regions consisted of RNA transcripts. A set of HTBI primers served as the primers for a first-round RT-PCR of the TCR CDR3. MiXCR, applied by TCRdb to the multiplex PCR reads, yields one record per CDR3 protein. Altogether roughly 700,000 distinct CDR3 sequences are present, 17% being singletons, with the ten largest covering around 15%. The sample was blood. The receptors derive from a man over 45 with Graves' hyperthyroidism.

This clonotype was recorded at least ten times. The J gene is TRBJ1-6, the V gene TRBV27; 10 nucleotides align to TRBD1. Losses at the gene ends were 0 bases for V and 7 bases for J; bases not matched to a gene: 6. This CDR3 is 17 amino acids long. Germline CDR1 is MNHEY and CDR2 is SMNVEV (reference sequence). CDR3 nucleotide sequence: TGTGCCAGCAGTTTATCCCTAGGGACAGGGGTGAATTCACCCCTCCACTTT. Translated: CASSLSLGTGVNSPLHF.

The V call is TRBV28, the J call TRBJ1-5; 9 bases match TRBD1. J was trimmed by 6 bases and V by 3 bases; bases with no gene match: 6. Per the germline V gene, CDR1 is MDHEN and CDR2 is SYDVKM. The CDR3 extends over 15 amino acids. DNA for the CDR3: TGTGCCAGCAGTTTGGGGGACAGGGATATTCAGCCCCAGCATTTT. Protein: CASSLGDRDIQPQHF.

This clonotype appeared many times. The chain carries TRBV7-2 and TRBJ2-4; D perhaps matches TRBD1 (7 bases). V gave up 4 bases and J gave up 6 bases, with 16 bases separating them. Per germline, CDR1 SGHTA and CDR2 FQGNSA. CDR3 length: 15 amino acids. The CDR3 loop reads CASSSGGYGGNIQYF. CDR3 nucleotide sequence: TGTGCCAGCAGCTCAGGGGGGTACGGGGGAAACATTCAGTACTTC. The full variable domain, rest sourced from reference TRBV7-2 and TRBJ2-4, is GAGVSQSPSNKVTEKGKDVELRCDPISGHTALYWYRQSLGQGLEFLIYFQGNSAPDKSGLPSDRFSAERTGGSVSTLTIQRTQQEDSAVYLCASSSGGYGGNIQYFGAGTRLSVL.